The clone carrying this T cell receptor beta chain was seen only a few times. The antigen remains undetermined. The data belong to a study of metastatic and nonmetastatic thyroid tumors. Study overall: Malignant and benign thyroid patients had repertoires compared in peripheral blood and tumor or nodule tissue. Points from the study as a whole: Across blood and tumor, TCR beta diversity in malignant thyroid tumors was reportedly significantly higher than in benign nodules.

The germline CDR1 and CDR2 sequences are MNHNS and SASEGT. This CDR3 region has 16 residues. After removal of 0 bases from V and 4 bases from J, the junction contained 5 bases not matched to a gene. Ahead of thyroid surgery, no patient had received treatment of any kind. TCRdb re-clonotyped the PCR reads through MiXCR. The sample includes 50,000 to 65,000 clones, roughly 4.1% of them seen just once. The specimen was blood. This clonotype was sampled from a female donor with papillary thyroid cancer or a benign thyroid nodule (not recorded which). Some clones in this sample may be carry-over from other donors' samples. This sequence joins TRBV6-1 and TRBJ1-5, with TRBD1 matching over 8 bases. CDR3 nucleotides: TGTGCCAGCAGTGAAGCGGTCAGGGGGCTTAATCAGCCCCAGCATTTT. Protein: CASSEAVRGLNQPQHF.